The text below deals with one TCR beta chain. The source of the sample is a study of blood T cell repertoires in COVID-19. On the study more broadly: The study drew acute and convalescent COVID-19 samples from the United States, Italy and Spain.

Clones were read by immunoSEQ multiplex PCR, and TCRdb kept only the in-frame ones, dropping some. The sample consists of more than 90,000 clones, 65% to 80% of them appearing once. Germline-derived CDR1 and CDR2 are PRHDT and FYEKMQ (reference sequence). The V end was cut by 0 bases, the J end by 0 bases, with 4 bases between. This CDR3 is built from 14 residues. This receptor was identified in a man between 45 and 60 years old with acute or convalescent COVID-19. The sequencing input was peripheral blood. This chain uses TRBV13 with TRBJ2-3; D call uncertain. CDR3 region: CASSLGESTDTQYF. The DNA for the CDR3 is TGTGCCAGCAGCTTAGGTGAGAGCACAGATACGCAGTATTTT.